One T cell receptor (beta chain) is described in this entry. The antigen is unknown. The V gene's germline CDR1 is DFQATT and CDR2 SNEGSKA (reference sequence). This CDR3 has 14 amino acids. Built from TCR beta cDNA, the libraries had unique molecular identifiers in them. Each CDR3 protein gets one entry after TCRdb re-called the PCR reads with MiXCR. The table has hundreds of thousands of distinct CDR3 sequences, roughly three fifths seen once. The sample is drawn from a study of post-analysis software for immune sequencing data. Notes on the study in general: Diversity measured as normalized Chao1 was significantly lower in multiple sclerosis patients than in controls. Patients carried roughly five TRBV segments more frequently than controls did, and TRBV5-6, TRBV5-1 and TRBV20-1 were among them.

This chain connects TRBV20-1 to TRBJ2-4, with TRBD2 matching 10 bases. The end of the DNA fits TRBJ2-7 better, so the J call may be wrong. Source material: blood. The sequence derives from a girl aged 2-15 years with multiple sclerosis. The chain's CDR3 is CSARLAGASYEQYF. The CDR3 DNA sequence: TGCAGTGCTAGACTAGCGGGGGCCTCCTACGAGCAGTACTTC.